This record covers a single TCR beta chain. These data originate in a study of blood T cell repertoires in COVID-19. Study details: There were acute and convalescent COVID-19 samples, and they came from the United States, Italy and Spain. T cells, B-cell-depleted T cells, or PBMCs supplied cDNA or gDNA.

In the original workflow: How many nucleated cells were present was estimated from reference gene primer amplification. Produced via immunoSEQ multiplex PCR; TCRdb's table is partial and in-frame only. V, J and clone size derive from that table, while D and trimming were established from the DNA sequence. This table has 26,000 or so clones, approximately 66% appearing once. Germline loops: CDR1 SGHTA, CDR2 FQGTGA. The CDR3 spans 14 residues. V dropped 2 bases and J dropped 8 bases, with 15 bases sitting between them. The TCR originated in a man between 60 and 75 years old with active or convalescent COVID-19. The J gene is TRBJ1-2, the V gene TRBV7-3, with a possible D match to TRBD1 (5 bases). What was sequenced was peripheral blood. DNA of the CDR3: TGTGCCAGCAGCTTAGGTGACAGATTGAGGGGCTACACCTTC. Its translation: CASSLGDRLRGYTF. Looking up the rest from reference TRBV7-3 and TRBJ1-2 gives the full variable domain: GAGVSQTPSNKVTEKGKYVELRCDPISGHTALYWYRQSLGQGPEFLIYFQGTGAADDSGLPNDRFFAVRPEGSVSTLKIQRTERGDSAVYLCASSLGDRLRGYTFGSGTRLTVV.